Below are 18 T cell receptor beta chains sequenced from a single sample in a study of a mutant IDH1 vaccine in newly diagnosed glioma (dated by TCRdb to about 2021). What this sample's time point label stands for: week 5, during vaccination. Each vaccine dose was 300 ug of a 20-mer mutant IDH1 peptide in Montanide, given subcutaneously with topical imiquimod. Preparation of the library involved the immunoSEQ multiplex PCR assay. This immuneACCESS table, as held by TCRdb, lists in-frame sequences with V and J called but not all clones. Of the missing ones, under half trace to an unresolved V gene in checked studies; the others have no known cause. In this sample the table shows around 61,000 clones, over 80% of which occur a single time. About 4.6% of the sample is held by the ten biggest clonotypes. The antigens these receptors bind are not known. The material sequenced was PBMCs, taken from a glioma patient whose treatment included an IDH1 peptide vaccine. The receptors were sampled from a woman aged 40 to 50 with glioma.

CDR3 region: CASSLRDRGPREQYF. The CDR3 coding sequence is TGTGCCAGCAGCCTCCGGGACAGGGGCCCTAGGGAGCAGTACTTC. The V call is TRBV5-4, the J call TRBJ2-7, with 10 bases matching TRBD1. This CDR3 is built from 15 residues. Trimming at V came to 4 bases and at J to 7 bases, leaving 11 bases not matched to a gene. CDR1 is SGHNT, CDR2 YYREEE, per germline (reference sequence).

DNA for the CDR3: TGCGCCAGCAGCCAAGCTGGCCAGCGGCCGAACACCGGGGAGCTGTTTTTT. This translates into CASSQAGQRPNTGELFF. This chain uses TRBV4-1 with TRBJ2-2, with D perhaps matching TRBD2 (5 bases). The germline V gene encodes CDR1 MGHRA and CDR2 YSYEKL. V was shortened by 1 base and J by 0 bases, with 12 bases between the two germline ends. The CDR3 covers 17 residues.

Remarks on this clone: Other DNA sequences in the same sample also yield this CDR3. The rearrangement uses TRBV6-5 and TRBJ1-5, with D possibly matching TRBD1 (5 bases). Germline lookup yields CDR1 MNHEY and CDR2 SVGAGI. Trimming cost V 6 bases and J 3 bases, with 9 bases left between them. CDR3 size: 13 residues. In DNA form, the CDR3 reads TGTGCCAGCAGCGTGACAGTCAATCAGCCCCAGCATTTT. Its protein is CASSVTVNQPQHF.

The genes are TRBV20-1 and TRBJ2-3; a possible D gene is TRBD2 (6 bases). CDR3 length: 11 residues. Germline V gene data show CDR1 as DFQATT and CDR2 as SNEGSKA (reference sequence). V was cut by 6 bases and J by 11 bases, with 15 bases left in between. In DNA, the CDR3 is TGCAGTGCGGCTCCGGAGGGATTGCAGTATTTT. Its translation is CSAAPEGLQYF.

This rearrangement joins TRBV10-3 to TRBJ1-1, with a weak D call TRBD1 (5 bases). Germline V CDR1 and CDR2: ENHRY, SYGVKD. Trimming took off 5 bases at V and 5 bases at J, with 18 bases between the two ends. The CDR3 has 15 residues. The DNA for the CDR3 is TGTGCCATCAGTCCTGGGTATGGGGGAGAGACTGAAGCTTTCTTT. It translates to CAISPGYGGETEAFF.

The chain is built from TRBV25-1 and TRBJ1-4; D ambiguous. V shed 6 bases and J shed 10 bases, with 9 bases lying between them. The V gene's germline CDR1 is MGHDK and CDR2 SYGVNS. This CDR3 region has 11 residues. CDR3 region: CASSTEGKLFF. CDR3 nucleotides: TGTGCCAGCAGCACAGAGGGAAAACTGTTTTTT.

The chain recombines TRBV15 with TRBJ1-2; weak D call: TRBD1 (6 bases). Germline CDR1 is LNHNV and CDR2 is YYDKDF (reference sequence). Trimming pared 3 bases from V and 3 bases from J, leaving 14 bases between. The CDR3 spans 15 residues. The chain's CDR3 is CATSRSAGEDYGYTF. The CDR3 bases are TGTGCCACCAGCAGGTCCGCAGGGGAGGACTATGGCTACACCTTC.

This clone was counted a single time. For the CDR3, the DNA is TGTGCCTGGAGTGGACAGGGGATGTTTGAGGCAAACACTGAAGCTTTCTTT. This translates into CAWSGQGMFEANTEAFF. The V call is TRBV30, the J call TRBJ1-1, with TRBD1 matching 8 bases. With V trimmed by 1 base and J by 2 bases, 12 bases remained unmatched. The germline V gene encodes CDR1 GTSNPN and CDR2 SVGIG (reference sequence). The CDR3 has 17 amino acids.

The chain couples TRBV7-8 to TRBJ2-5, with 12 bases that match TRBD1. The V segment lost 5 bases and the J segment 4 bases; nucleotides outside the gene matches: 8. The CDR3 contains 16 residues. The germline V gene encodes CDR1 SGHVS and CDR2 FQNEAQ. The CDR3 protein is CASSQNRDRGRETQYF. CDR3 DNA sequence: TGTGCCAGCAGCCAGAACCGGGACAGGGGGCGAGAGACCCAGTACTTC.

The gene calls are TRBV5-4 and TRBJ2-7; 10 bases agree with TRBD2. The germline V gene has CDR1 SGHNT and CDR2 YYREEE (reference sequence). V lost 3 bases to trimming and J lost 3 bases; unmatched junction nucleotides: 6. The CDR3 length is 15 residues. The CDR3: CASSSQLAGGYEQYF. The CDR3 coding sequence is TGTGCCAGCAGCTCCCAATTAGCGGGAGGCTACGAGCAGTACTTC.

The chain carries TRBV15 and TRBJ1-1; a possible D gene is TRBD1 (6 bases). This CDR3 region has 12 residues. The V gene lost 5 bases and the J gene lost 7 bases, with 11 bases spanning the gap. Germline assignment: CDR1 LNHNV and CDR2 YYDKDF (reference sequence). This CDR3 is CATSFSGVEAFF. The CDR3 region has the DNA TGTGCCACCAGCTTCTCAGGGGTTGAAGCTTTCTTT.

The chain carries TRBV7-2 and TRBJ2-2, with D uncertain. Germline values: CDR1 SGHTA, CDR2 FQGNSA. V lost 5 bases, J lost 4 bases, and 14 bases lay in between. The CDR3 extends over 15 amino acids. CDR3 nucleotides: TGTGCCAGCAGCCCAGACGGGCGAGGCACCGGGGAGCTGTTTTTT. Encoded protein: CASSPDGRGTGELFF.

This clone was observed once. The V call is TRBV7-2, the J call TRBJ2-1; no firm D call. Germline V gene sequence: CDR1 SGHTA, CDR2 FQGNSA. Trimming took off 2 bases at V and 3 bases at J, with 11 bases between the two ends. The CDR3 runs 15 residues. Here the CDR3 DNA reads TGTGCCAGCAGCTTATTATCGCGGAACTACAATGAGCAGTTCTTC. Translating it yields CASSLLSRNYNEQFF.

A remark on this clone: Other DNA sequences in the same sample also yield this CDR3. V is TRBV18 and J is TRBJ2-5; D is unresolved. Looked up from germline, CDR1 is KGHSH and CDR2 is LQKENI. V was trimmed by 3 bases and J by 5 bases, leaving 7 bases between them. The CDR3 totals 12 residues. The DNA for the CDR3 is TGTGCCAGCTCACCGAGTGGGGAGACCCAGTACTTC. It encodes CASSPSGETQYF.

The chain employs TRBV2 and TRBJ1-1; 7 nucleotides align to TRBD1. The germline CDR1 and CDR2 sequences are SNHLY and FYNNEI. Losses at the gene ends were 7 bases for V and 7 bases for J; bases not matched to a gene: 9. The CDR3 contains 13 residues. CDR3 nucleotide sequence: TGTGCCAGCACCTCAATTTGGACAGGTGAAGCTTTCTTT. Protein: CASTSIWTGEAFF.

In its sample, this clone was seen a few times. The chain couples TRBV18 to TRBJ1-2; possible D gene TRBD1, 5 bases. Trimming took 0 bases from V and 0 from J, leaving 8 bases between them. The CDR3 is made up of 15 amino acids. From germline, CDR1 is KGHSH and CDR2 LQKENI. CDR3 sequence: CASSPPGTPNYGYTF. The CDR3 region has the DNA TGTGCCAGCTCACCACCCGGGACCCCTAACTATGGCTACACCTTC.

This chain uses TRBV30 with TRBJ2-7; 7 bases align to TRBD2. Germline V CDR1 and CDR2: GTSNPN, SVGIG (reference sequence). The V and J ends lost 4 bases and 5 bases, in that order; junction bases with no gene match: 11. The CDR3 runs 14 residues. The CDR3 region has the DNA TGTGCCTGGACTCAAACCCTGACTAGCCACGAGCAGTACTTC. Translation gives CAWTQTLTSHEQYF. Looking up the rest from reference TRBV30 and TRBJ2-7 gives the full variable domain: SQTIHQWPATLVQPVGSPLSLECTVEGTSNPNLYWYRQAAGRGLQLLFYSVGIGQISSEVPQNLSASRPQDRQFILSSKKLLLSDSGFYLCAWTQTLTSHEQYFGPGTRLTVT.

The chain has TRBV27 and TRBJ2-5, with D hard to call. Per the germline V gene, CDR1 is MNHEY and CDR2 is SMNVEV (reference sequence). The CDR3 runs 13 residues. Trimming pared 6 bases from V and 2 bases from J, leaving 10 bases between. The CDR3 nucleotides read TGTGCCAGCAGCAGAGGACGGCAAGAGACCCAGTACTTC. Translating it yields CASSRGRQETQYF.